This is a list of T cell receptor beta chains from one sample in a study of blood T cell repertoires in COVID-19. Data came from immunoSEQ multiplex PCR; TCRdb stores just in-frame clones and leaves some out. The sample has nearly 200,000 clones; just under 85% are singletons. The specimen sequenced was peripheral blood. These receptors came from a man aged 60-69 years with COVID-19, enrolled during active disease. CDR3s include the opening cysteine and the closing phenylalanine or tryptophan. A D gene is named only where the DNA matches it firmly. Expanded clones are given a class, and other clones once, few, many or no size at all.

V: TRBV6-2/TRBV6-3; size: -; length: 18; J: TRBJ1-1; D: -; CDR3: CASSYSSTLTQMNTEAFF; DNA: TGTGCCAGCAGTTACTCGAGTACCCTGACACAAATGAACACTGAAGCTTTCTTT
V: TRBV2; size: few; length: 15; J: TRBJ2-5; D: -; CDR3: CASSATGAWGETQYF; DNA: TGTGCCAGCAGTGCGACAGGCGCCTGGGGGGAGACCCAGTACTTC
V: TRBV6-5; size: -; length: 13; J: TRBJ2-2; D: -; CDR3: CASSRGSTGELFF; DNA: TGTGCCAGCAGCCGCGGTAGCACCGGGGAGCTGTTTTTT
V: TRBV14; size: -; length: 15; J: TRBJ1-2; D: TRBD1; CDR3: CASSQRYRGPAGYTF; DNA: TGTGCCAGCAGCCAAAGGTACAGGGGGCCGGCGGGCTACACCTTC
V: TRBV18; size: -; length: 14; J: TRBJ1-1; D: -; CDR3: CASSPLALNTEAFF; DNA: TGTGCCAGCTCACCATTAGCTCTGAACACTGAAGCTTTCTTT
V: TRBV10-2; size: -; length: 15; J: TRBJ1-2; D: -; CDR3: CASNDGGLTFYGYTF; DNA: TGCGCCAGCAACGATGGGGGACTGACTTTCTATGGCTACACCTTC
V: TRBV9; size: -; length: 12; J: TRBJ1-2; D: -; CDR3: CASSVAGDGYTF; DNA: TGTGCCAGCAGCGTAGCGGGGGATGGCTACACCTTC
V: TRBV28; size: -; length: 13; J: TRBJ2-7; D: -; CDR3: CASKTVGGAEQYF; DNA: TGTGCCAGCAAGACCGTCGGCGGGGCCGAGCAGTACTTC
V: TRBV13; size: -; length: 15; J: TRBJ2-3; D: TRBD1; CDR3: CASSPGGQGYDTQYF; DNA: TGTGCCAGCAGCCCGGGGGGACAGGGATACGATACGCAGTATTTT
V: TRBV19; size: -; length: 13; J: TRBJ2-5; D: -; CDR3: CASSIGPRETQYF; DNA: TGTGCCAGTAGTATAGGCCCTAGGGAGACCCAGTACTTC
V: TRBV2; size: few; length: 13; J: TRBJ2-7; D: -; CDR3: CASTGGQSYEQYF; DNA: TGTGCCAGCACCGGAGGACAGTCCTACGAGCAGTACTTC
V: TRBV4-3; size: -; length: 15; J: TRBJ2-3; D: -; CDR3: CASSQVPGPTDTQYF; DNA: TGCGCCAGCAGCCAAGTCCCAGGGCCCACGGATACGCAGTATTTT
V: TRBV6-5; size: -; length: 12; J: TRBJ1-5; D: -; CDR3: CASKEGSGPQHF; DNA: TGTGCCAGCAAGGAGGGGTCCGGGCCCCAGCATTTT
V: TRBV7-9; size: -; length: 14; J: TRBJ2-7; D: -; CDR3: CASSLDGMTSEQYF; DNA: TGTGCCAGCAGCTTGGACGGGATGACCTCCGAGCAGTACTTC
V: TRBV7-9; size: -; length: 14; J: TRBJ2-1; D: -; CDR3: CASSPQTSSNEQFF; DNA: TGTGCCAGCAGCCCGCAGACTAGTAGCAATGAGCAGTTCTTC
V: TRBV3-1/TRBV3-2; size: -; length: 15; J: TRBJ2-7; D: TRBD1; CDR3: CASSQEDRSSYEQYF; DNA: TGTGCCAGCAGCCAAGAGGACAGGAGCTCCTACGAGCAGTACTTC
V: TRBV6-4; size: -; length: 13; J: TRBJ1-1; D: -; CDR3: CASPGSGVTEAFF; DNA: TGTGCCAGCCCAGGGTCTGGCGTCACTGAAGCTTTCTTT
V: TRBV6-5; size: -; length: 15; J: TRBJ1-2; D: TRBD1; CDR3: CASSYSGTGIYGYTF; DNA: TGTGCCAGCAGTTACTCGGGGACAGGGATCTACGGCTACACCTTC
V: TRBV7-9; size: -; length: 16; J: TRBJ1-3; D: TRBD1; CDR3: CASSPPGQVSGNTIYF; DNA: TGTGCCAGCAGCCCACCGGGACAGGTCTCCGGAAACACCATATATTTT
V: TRBV27; size: -; length: 14; J: TRBJ2-7; D: TRBD1; CDR3: CASRRTGGTYEQYF; DNA: TGTGCCAGCAGAAGGACAGGGGGAACCTACGAGCAGTACTTC
V: TRBV5-1; size: -; length: 15; J: TRBJ1-1; D: -; CDR3: CASNILGGLNTEAFF; DNA: TGCGCCAGCAACATTCTAGGGGGATTGAACACTGAAGCTTTCTTT
V: TRBV11-3; size: -; length: 17; J: TRBJ2-1; D: -; CDR3: CASSWGLRQSSYNEQFF; DNA: TGTGCCAGCAGCTGGGGACTTCGACAGAGCTCCTACAATGAGCAGTTCTTC
V: TRBV5-8; size: few; length: 14; J: TRBJ1-1; D: -; CDR3: CASSLAVGGRWSFF; DNA: TGTGCCAGCAGCTTGGCCGTCGGAGGCAGGTGGTCTTTCTTT
V: TRBV5-1; size: -; length: 15; J: TRBJ2-3; D: TRBD2; CDR3: CASSRLAGAENTQYF; DNA: TGCGCCAGCAGCCGCCTAGCGGGAGCTGAGAATACGCAGTATTTT
V: TRBV18; size: -; length: 14; J: TRBJ2-1; D: TRBD2; CDR3: CASSKTSGSNEQFF; DNA: TGTGCCAGCTCGAAGACTAGCGGGAGCAATGAGCAGTTCTTC